The clone carrying this T cell receptor beta chain showed up many times. TCRdb reprocessed the RACE reads via MiXCR and lists one record per CDR3 protein. The sample has about 45,000 distinct CDR3 sequences, about 4.8% seen once. Time point noted: healthy volunteer bleed at 2 weeks. The template was total RNA from unfractionated whole blood. The data are from a study of human T cells and chemical hapten exposure. The V and J ends lost 5 bases and 1 base, in that order; junction bases with no gene match: 5. CDR3 length: 15 amino acids. From germline, CDR1 is PRHDT and CDR2 FYEKMQ (reference sequence). The clonotype originates from a human donor in good health. Some clones in this sample may be carry-over from other donors' samples. Specimen: whole blood. V usage is TRBV13 and J usage is TRBJ1-5; 7 positions match TRBD1. The CDR3 loop reads CASSLGGQSNQPQHF. The CDR3 bases are TGTGCCAGCAGCCTTGGGGGACAGAGCAATCAGCCCCAGCATTTT.